Listed below are T cell receptor beta chains from one sample, sequenced in a study of blood T cell repertoires in COVID-19. Sequencing used immunoSEQ multiplex PCR; TCRdb keeps in-frame clones, though not all of them. The table has about 310,000 clones, about 90% seen once; the top ten hold around 0.97%. The sequenced material came from peripheral blood. Receptors originate from a woman aged 35 to 49 with COVID-19, enrolled during active disease. Both conserved end residues are part of each CDR3. A D gene is named only where the DNA matches it firmly. Clone size, where shown, is once, few, many, or a class for clones that have expanded.

v_gene,j_gene,abundance,d_gene,CDR3aa,CDR3nt
TRBV7-3,TRBJ2-7,-,-,CASSLRGGGTEHYEQYF,TGTGCCAGCAGCTTACGTGGGGGGGGCACAGAGCACTACGAGCAGTACTTC
TRBV9,TRBJ1-2,-,TRBD1,CASSVSGQGAKGYTF,TGTGCCAGCAGCGTATCGGGACAGGGGGCGAAAGGCTACACCTTC
TRBV10-3,TRBJ1-3,-,-,CAISYDRFGNTIYF,TGTGCCATCAGCTACGATCGATTTGGAAACACCATATATTTT
TRBV4-3,TRBJ1-6,-,-,CASSPTQGGLSPLHF,TGCGCCAGCAGCCCAACACAGGGAGGGCTTTCACCCCTCCACTTT
TRBV5-1,TRBJ2-7,-,-,CASSLAWGLEQYF,TGCGCCAGCAGCTTGGCCTGGGGCCTGGAGCAGTACTTC
TRBV10-3,TRBJ2-1,-,TRBD2,CAISGTSSNNEQFF,TGTGCCATCAGTGGGACTAGCAGTAACAATGAGCAGTTCTTC
TRBV11-2,TRBJ2-1,-,-,CASSLVGGGSEQFF,TGTGCCAGCAGCTTAGTAGGTGGGGGGAGTGAGCAGTTCTTC
TRBV11-2,TRBJ2-5,-,TRBD1,CASSSLQGARSKTQYF,TGTGCCAGCAGCTCCCTACAGGGGGCCCGGTCTAAGACCCAGTACTTC
TRBV7-9,TRBJ1-6,-,-,CASSGGPGGNSPLHF,TGTGCCAGCAGCGGGGGACCGGGGGGGAATTCACCCCTCCACTTT
TRBV28,TRBJ1-4,once,-,CASSLTGSNEKLFF,TGTGCCAGCAGTTTGACAGGATCTAATGAAAAACTGTTTTTT
TRBV3-1/TRBV3-2,TRBJ1-3,-,-,CASSLRGGLRSGNTIYF,TGTGCCAGCAGTCTTAGAGGCGGACTCCGCTCTGGAAACACCATATATTTT
TRBV12-3/TRBV12-4,TRBJ2-2,-,-,CASWTISGGELFF,TGTGCCAGTTGGACTATTTCAGGCGGGGAGCTGTTTTTT
TRBV30,TRBJ1-1,-,TRBD1,CAWSARRGPGTEAFF,TGTGCCTGGAGTGCGCGCAGGGGGCCGGGCACTGAAGCTTTCTTT
TRBV6-6,TRBJ2-3,-,TRBD1,CASSYPGQVGDTQYF,TGTGCCAGCAGCTACCCAGGACAGGTGGGGGATACGCAGTATTTT
TRBV6-5,TRBJ1-2,-,TRBD1,CASRRTGYGYTF,TGTGCCAGCAGAAGGACAGGATATGGCTACACCTTC
TRBV24-1,TRBJ2-1,few,TRBD2,CATSDSGGGTYNEQFF,TGTGCCACCAGTGATTCCGGCGGGGGGACCTACAATGAGCAGTTCTTC
TRBV28,TRBJ1-1,-,-,CASNTGNINTEAFF,TGTGCCAGCAATACGGGAAACATAAACACTGAAGCTTTCTTT
TRBV19,TRBJ1-1,-,-,CASSIGSRPMNTEAFF,TGTGCCAGTAGTATCGGGTCTCGGCCGATGAACACTGAAGCTTTCTTT
TRBV28,TRBJ1-1,-,TRBD1,CASSFYRGRMNTEAFF,TGTGCCAGCAGTTTTTACAGGGGCCGAATGAACACTGAAGCTTTCTTT